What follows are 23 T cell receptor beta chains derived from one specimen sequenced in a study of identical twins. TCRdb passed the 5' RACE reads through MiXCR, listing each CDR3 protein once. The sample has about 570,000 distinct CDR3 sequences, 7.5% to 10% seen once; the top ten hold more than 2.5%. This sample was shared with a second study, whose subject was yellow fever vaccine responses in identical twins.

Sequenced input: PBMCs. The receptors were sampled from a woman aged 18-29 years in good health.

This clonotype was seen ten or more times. CDR3 nucleotides: TGTGCCAGCAACGATGGGACAGGGTCAGAGACCCAGTACTTC. Translated, it gives CASNDGTGSETQYF. This chain connects TRBV12-3 or TRBV12-4 to TRBJ2-5, with 9 nucleotides matching TRBD1. J lost 4 bases, V lost 7 bases, and 7 bases had no gene match. CDR3 length: 14 amino acids.

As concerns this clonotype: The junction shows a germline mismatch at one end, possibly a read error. As DNA, the CDR3 is TGCAGTGCTAGAGTTGTCACCGGCACAGATACGCAGTGTTTT. It translates to CSARVVTGTDTQCF. The V and J genes are TRBV20-1 and TRBJ2-3; D is ambiguous. Germline CDR1 reads DFQATT; CDR2 reads SNEGSKA (reference sequence). CDR3 length equals 14 residues.

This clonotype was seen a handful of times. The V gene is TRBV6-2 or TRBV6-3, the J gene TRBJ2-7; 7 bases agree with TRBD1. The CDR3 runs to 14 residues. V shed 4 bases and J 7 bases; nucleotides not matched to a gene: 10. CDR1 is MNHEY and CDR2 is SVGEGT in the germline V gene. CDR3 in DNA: TGTGCCAGCAGTTTGACAGGGAACATCGGGGAGCAGTACTTC. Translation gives CASSLTGNIGEQYF.

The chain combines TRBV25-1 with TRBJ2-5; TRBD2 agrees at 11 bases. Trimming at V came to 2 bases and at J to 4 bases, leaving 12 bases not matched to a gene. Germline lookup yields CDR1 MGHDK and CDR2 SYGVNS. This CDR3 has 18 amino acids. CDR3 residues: CASSERQGFGLAGETQYF. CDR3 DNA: TGTGCCAGCAGTGAACGACAGGGTTTCGGACTAGCGGGAGAGACCCAGTACTTC.

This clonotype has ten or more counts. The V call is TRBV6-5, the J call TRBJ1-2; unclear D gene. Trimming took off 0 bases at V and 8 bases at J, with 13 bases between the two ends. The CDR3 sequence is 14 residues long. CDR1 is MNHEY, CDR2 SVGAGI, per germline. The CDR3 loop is CASSYSMTSLGYTF. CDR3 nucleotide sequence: TGTGCCAGCAGTTACTCGATGACATCCCTGGGCTACACCTTC.

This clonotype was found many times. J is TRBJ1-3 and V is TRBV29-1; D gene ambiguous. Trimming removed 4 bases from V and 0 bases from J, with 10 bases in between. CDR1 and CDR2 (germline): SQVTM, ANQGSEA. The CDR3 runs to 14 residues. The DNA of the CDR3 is TGCAGCGTTGGCCTAGGTAACTCTGGAAACACCATATATTTT. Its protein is CSVGLGNSGNTIYF.

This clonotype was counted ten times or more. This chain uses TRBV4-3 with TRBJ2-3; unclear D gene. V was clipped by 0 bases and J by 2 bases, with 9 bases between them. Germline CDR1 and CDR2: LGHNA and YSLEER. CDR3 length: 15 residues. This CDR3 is CASSQDRQPTDTQYF. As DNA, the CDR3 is TGCGCCAGCAGCCAAGATCGCCAGCCCACAGATACGCAGTATTTT.

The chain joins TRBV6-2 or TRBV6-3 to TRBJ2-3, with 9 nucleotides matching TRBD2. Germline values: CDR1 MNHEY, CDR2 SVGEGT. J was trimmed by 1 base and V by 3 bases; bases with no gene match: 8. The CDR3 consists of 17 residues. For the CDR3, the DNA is TGTGCCAGCAGTTATTCCACGCGGGAGGGGCGCACAGATACGCAGTATTTT. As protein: CASSYSTREGRTDTQYF.

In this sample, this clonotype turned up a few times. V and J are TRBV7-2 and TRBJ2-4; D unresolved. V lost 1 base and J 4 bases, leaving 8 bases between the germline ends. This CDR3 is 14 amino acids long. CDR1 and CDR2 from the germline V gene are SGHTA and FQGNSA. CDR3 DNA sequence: TGTGCCAGCAGCTTAGGGGCCGCGAAAAACATTCAGTACTTC. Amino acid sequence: CASSLGAAKNIQYF.

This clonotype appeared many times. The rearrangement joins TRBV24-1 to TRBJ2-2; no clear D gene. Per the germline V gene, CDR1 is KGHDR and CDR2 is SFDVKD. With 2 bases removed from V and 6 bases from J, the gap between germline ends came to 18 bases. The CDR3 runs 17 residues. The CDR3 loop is CATSDSPTDPRPGELFF. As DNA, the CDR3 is TGTGCCACCAGTGATTCCCCCACGGACCCGAGGCCCGGGGAGCTGTTTTTT.

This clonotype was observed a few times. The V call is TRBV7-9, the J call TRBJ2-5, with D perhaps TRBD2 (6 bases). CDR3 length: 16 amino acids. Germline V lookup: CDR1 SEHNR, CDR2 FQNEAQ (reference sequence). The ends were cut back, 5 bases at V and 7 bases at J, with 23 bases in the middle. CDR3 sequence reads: CASSGRDSGVGVTQYF. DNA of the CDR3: TGTGCCAGCAGCGGCCGGGACTCCGGGGTTGGTGTGACCCAGTACTTC.

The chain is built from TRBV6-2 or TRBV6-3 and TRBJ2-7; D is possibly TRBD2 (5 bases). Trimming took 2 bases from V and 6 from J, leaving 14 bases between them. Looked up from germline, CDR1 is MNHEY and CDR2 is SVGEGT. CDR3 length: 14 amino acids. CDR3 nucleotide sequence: TGTGCCAGCAGTTACATTACGGACTCAAGCGAGCAGTACTTC. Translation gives CASSYITDSSEQYF.

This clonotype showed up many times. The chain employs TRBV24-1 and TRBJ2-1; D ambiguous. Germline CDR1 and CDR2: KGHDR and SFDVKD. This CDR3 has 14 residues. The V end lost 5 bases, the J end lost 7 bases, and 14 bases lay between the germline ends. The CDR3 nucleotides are TGTGCCACCAGTGTGACGGCCGGGTCTAATGAGCAGTTCTTC. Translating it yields CATSVTAGSNEQFF.

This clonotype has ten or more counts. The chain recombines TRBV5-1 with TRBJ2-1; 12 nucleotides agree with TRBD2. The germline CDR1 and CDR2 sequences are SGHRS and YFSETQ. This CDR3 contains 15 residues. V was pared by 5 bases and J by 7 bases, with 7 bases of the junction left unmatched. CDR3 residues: CASRDPSGRGNEQFF. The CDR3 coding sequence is TGCGCCAGCAGAGATCCTAGCGGGAGGGGAAATGAGCAGTTCTTC.

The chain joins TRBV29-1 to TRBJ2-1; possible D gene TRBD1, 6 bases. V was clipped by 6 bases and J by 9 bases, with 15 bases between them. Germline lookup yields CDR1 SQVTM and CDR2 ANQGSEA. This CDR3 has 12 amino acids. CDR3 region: CSVVRARGEQFF. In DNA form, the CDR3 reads TGCAGCGTCGTCAGGGCCAGGGGTGAGCAGTTCTTC.

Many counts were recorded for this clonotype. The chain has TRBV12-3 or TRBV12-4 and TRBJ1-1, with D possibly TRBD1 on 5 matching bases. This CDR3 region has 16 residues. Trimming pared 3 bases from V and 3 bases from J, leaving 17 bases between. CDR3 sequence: CASSFWIGPGDTEAFF. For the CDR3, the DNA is TGTGCCAGCAGTTTTTGGATAGGGCCGGGGGACACTGAAGCTTTCTTT.

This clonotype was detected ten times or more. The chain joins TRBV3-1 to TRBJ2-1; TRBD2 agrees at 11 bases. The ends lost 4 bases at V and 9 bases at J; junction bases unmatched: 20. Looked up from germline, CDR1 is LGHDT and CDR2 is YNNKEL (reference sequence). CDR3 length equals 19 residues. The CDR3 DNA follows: TGTGCCAGCAGCCTGTTAATGATTTTAAATAGCGGGAGGGCCGGTGAGCAGTTCTTC. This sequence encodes CASSLLMILNSGRAGEQFF.

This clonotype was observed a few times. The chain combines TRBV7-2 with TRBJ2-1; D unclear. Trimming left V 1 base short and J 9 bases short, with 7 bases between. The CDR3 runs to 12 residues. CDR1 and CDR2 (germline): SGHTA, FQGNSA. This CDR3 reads CASSLVGFEQFF. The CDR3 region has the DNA TGTGCCAGCAGCTTAGTCGGGTTTGAGCAGTTCTTC.

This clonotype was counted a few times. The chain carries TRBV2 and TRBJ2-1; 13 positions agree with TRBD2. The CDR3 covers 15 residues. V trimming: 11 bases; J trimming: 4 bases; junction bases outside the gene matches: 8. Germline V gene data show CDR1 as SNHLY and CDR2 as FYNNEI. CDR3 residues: CAGRTSGGGYNEQFF. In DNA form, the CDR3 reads TGTGCCGGCCGCACTAGCGGGGGGGGTTACAATGAGCAGTTCTTC.

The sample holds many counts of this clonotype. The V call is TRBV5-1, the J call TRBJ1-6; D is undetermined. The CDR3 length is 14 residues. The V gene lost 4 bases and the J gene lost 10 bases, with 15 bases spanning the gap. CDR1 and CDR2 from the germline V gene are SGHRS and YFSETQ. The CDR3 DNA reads TGCGCCAGCAGCCGGAGTGGTGCCAAGTCACCCCTCCACTTT. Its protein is CASSRSGAKSPLHF.

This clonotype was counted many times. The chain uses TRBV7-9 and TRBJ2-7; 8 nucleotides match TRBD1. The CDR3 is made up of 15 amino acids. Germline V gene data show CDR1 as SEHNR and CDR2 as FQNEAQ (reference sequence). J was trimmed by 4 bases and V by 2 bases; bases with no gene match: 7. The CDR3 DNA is TGTGCCAGCAGCTTATACGGGACAGGAGTATACGAGCAGTACTTC. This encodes CASSLYGTGVYEQYF.

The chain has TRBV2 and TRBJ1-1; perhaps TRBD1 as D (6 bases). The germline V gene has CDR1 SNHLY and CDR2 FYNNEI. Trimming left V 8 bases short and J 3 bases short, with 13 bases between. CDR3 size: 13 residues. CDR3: CASQLNRDTEAFF. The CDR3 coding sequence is TGTGCCAGCCAACTAAACAGGGACACTGAAGCTTTCTTT.

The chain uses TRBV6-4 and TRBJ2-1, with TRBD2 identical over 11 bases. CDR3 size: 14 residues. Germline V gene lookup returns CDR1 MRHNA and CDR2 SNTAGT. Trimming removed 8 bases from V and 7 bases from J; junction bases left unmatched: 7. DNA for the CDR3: TGTGCCAGCGCTGTAGCGGGAGGGAGGAATGAGCAGTTCTTC. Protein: CASAVAGGRNEQFF.